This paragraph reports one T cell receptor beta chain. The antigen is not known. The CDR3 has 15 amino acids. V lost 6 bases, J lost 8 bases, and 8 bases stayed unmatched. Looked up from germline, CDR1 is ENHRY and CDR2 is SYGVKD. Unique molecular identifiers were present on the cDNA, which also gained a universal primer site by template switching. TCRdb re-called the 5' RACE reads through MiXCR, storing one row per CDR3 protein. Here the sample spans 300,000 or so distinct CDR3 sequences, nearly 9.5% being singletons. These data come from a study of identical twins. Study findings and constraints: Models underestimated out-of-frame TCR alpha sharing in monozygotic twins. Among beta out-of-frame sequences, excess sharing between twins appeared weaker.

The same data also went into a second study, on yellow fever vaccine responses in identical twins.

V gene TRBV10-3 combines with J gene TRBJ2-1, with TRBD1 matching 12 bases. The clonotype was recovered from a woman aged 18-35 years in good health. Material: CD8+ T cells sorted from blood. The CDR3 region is CAISEGQGASHEQFF. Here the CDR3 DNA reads TGTGCCATCAGCGAGGGACAGGGGGCGTCCCATGAGCAGTTCTTC.